Below, 26 T cell receptor beta chains from the same sample are listed, as sequenced in a study of T cells in Graves' hyperthyroidism and ophthalmopathy. Authors of the study amplified TCR beta CDR3 regions from RNA transcripts. TCR CDR3 regions were first amplified by RT-PCR with HTBI primers. Each CDR3 protein is one row after TCRdb ran MiXCR on the multiplex PCR reads. The sample consists of around 660,000 distinct CDR3 sequences, 45% of them appearing once. The material sequenced was peripheral blood or thyroid tissue (not recorded which). Every receptor here comes from an adult man with Graves' disease, either hyperthyroidism or ophthalmopathy (not recorded which).

The chain carries TRBV19 and TRBJ1-1; 7 nucleotides line up with TRBD1. There are 15 residues in the CDR3. Germline CDR1 and CDR2: LNHDA and SQIVND (reference sequence). The J segment lost 5 bases and the V segment lost 7 bases, leaving 13 bases of the junction unmatched. CDR3 in amino acids: CASTSQGGHPTEAFF. The CDR3 DNA reads as TGTGCCAGTACGTCGCAGGGGGGACATCCGACTGAAGCTTTCTTT.

About this clonotype: With a much larger clone just one base away, this may be a read error. The chain combines TRBV7-9 with TRBJ2-7; tentatively, D is TRBD1 or TRBD2 (5 bases each). CDR3 length: 15 residues. Germline values: CDR1 SEHNR, CDR2 FQNEAQ (reference sequence). Trimming stripped 5 bases from V and 3 bases from J, with 17 bases between. CDR3 DNA: TGTGCCAGCAGCCGTAAGGGGAGCACAGGCTACGAGCAGTACTTC. Translated, it gives CASSRKGSTGYEQYF.

The gene calls are TRBV5-1 and TRBJ1-1; tentatively, D is TRBD1 (5 bases). The germline CDR1 and CDR2 sequences are SGHRS and YFSETQ. The CDR3 spans 14 residues. Trimming cost V 0 bases and J 5 bases, with 11 bases left between them. This CDR3 is CASSLADSGTEAFF. CDR3 nucleotide sequence: TGCGCCAGCAGCTTGGCAGACAGCGGTACTGAAGCTTTCTTT.

This clonotype was detected ten times or more. V gene TRBV20-1 combines with J gene TRBJ2-5; the match to TRBD2 covers 11 bases. The CDR3 totals 14 residues. Germline-derived CDR1 and CDR2 are DFQATT and SNEGSKA (reference sequence). Losses at the gene ends were 3 bases for V and 5 bases for J; bases not matched to a gene: 5. DNA of the CDR3: TGCAGTGCTAGTAGCGGGGGGGCCTGGGAGACCCAGTACTTC. This translates into CSASSGGAWETQYF.

Points on this clonotype: Because it lacks the conserved phenylalanine or tryptophan at the end, this CDR3 is likely a read error. The DNA is omitted, as the CDR3 cannot be located on it reliably, and the CDR3 follows TCRdb's listing. The chain couples TRBV7-2 to TRBJ2-5; the D call in the table, TRBD1, was not verified against the DNA. Germline CDR1 and CDR2: SGHTA and FQGNSA. From its first to its last residue, the CDR3 has 8 amino acids. CDR3 sequence: CASSFEGQ.

This chain uses TRBV4-1 with TRBJ2-5, with D maybe TRBD1 (6 bases). In germline, CDR1 is MGHRA, CDR2 YSYEKL. The CDR3 runs 14 residues. V was clipped by 7 bases and J by 5 bases, with 17 bases between them. The CDR3 region is CASKGVGAGETQYF. In DNA, the CDR3 is TGCGCCAGCAAGGGGGTGGGGGCTGGGGAGACCCAGTACTTC.

This sequence joins TRBV20-1 and TRBJ2-5; D gene uncertain. CDR3 length equals 11 residues. V lost 1 base, J lost 7 bases, and 7 bases lay in between. The germline gives CDR1 DFQATT, CDR2 SNEGSKA (reference sequence). The CDR3 region is CSARAPGTQYF. CDR3 nucleotides: TGCAGTGCTAGAGCACCCGGGACCCAGTACTTC.

This CDR3 reads CSALDSSFMNTEAFF. The CDR3 DNA follows: TGCAGTGCTCTGGATAGTTCGTTTATGAACACTGAAGCTTTCTTT. This chain connects TRBV20-1 to TRBJ1-1, with D unresolved. V was cut by 5 bases and J by 0 bases, with 16 bases left in between. There are 15 residues in the CDR3. Germline V CDR1 and CDR2: DFQATT, SNEGSKA (reference sequence).

This clonotype was seen more than once but under ten times. The rearrangement uses TRBV6-6 and TRBJ1-2; D is uncertain. With 2 bases removed from V and 4 bases from J, the gap between germline ends came to 11 bases. The germline CDR1 and CDR2 sequences are MNHNY and SVGAGI (reference sequence). The CDR3 has 14 amino acids. The CDR3 coding sequence is TGTGCCAGCAGTTACATCGTCAGCACCTATGGCTACACCTTC. This translates into CASSYIVSTYGYTF.

This clonotype was detected a few times. The chain joins TRBV20-1 to TRBJ2-5; 8 bases are a match to TRBD1. CDR3 size: 13 residues. V lost 3 bases to trimming and J lost 5 bases; unmatched junction nucleotides: 5. Germline lookup yields CDR1 DFQATT and CDR2 SNEGSKA (reference sequence). CDR3 amino acids: CSARAQGVETQYF. CDR3 coding DNA: TGCAGTGCTAGGGCACAGGGGGTGGAGACCCAGTACTTC.

The chain employs TRBV7-4 and TRBJ1-4; perhaps TRBD1 as D (6 bases). This CDR3 spans 14 amino acids. Germline CDR1 and CDR2: SGHVT and SQSDAQ. The V and J ends lost 5 bases and 1 base respectively, with 8 bases between them. The chain's CDR3 is CASSGQLTNEKLFF. CDR3 in DNA: TGTGCCAGCAGCGGACAGCTAACTAATGAAAAACTGTTTTTT.

This clonotype has more than one count but fewer than ten. V gene TRBV10-3 combines with J gene TRBJ2-3; TRBD1 or TRBD2 may be the D gene (5 bases each). This CDR3 is 17 amino acids long. The V gene lost 1 base and the J gene lost 3 bases, with 17 bases spanning the gap. The V gene's germline CDR1 is ENHRY and CDR2 SYGVKD. CDR3 sequence reads: CAISELWSGGRTDTQYF. The CDR3 DNA reads as TGTGCCATCAGTGAGTTGTGGAGTGGGGGACGAACAGATACGCAGTATTTT.

This clonotype has only a few counts. The chain uses TRBV6-5 and TRBJ2-2; D ambiguous. Trimming cost V 6 bases and J 6 bases, with 17 bases left between them. This CDR3 has 15 residues. CDR1 and CDR2 (germline): MNHEY, SVGAGI. The CDR3 sequence: CASRPDTLPSGELFF. For the CDR3, the DNA is TGTGCCAGCAGACCCGATACACTTCCCTCCGGGGAGCTGTTTTTT.

V gene TRBV19 combines with J gene TRBJ1-5; D not certain. V was trimmed by 3 bases and J by 3 bases, leaving 12 bases between them. Germline lookup yields CDR1 LNHDA and CDR2 SQIVND (reference sequence). The CDR3 has 15 residues. The CDR3 protein is CASSIFGGHNQPQHF. DNA for the CDR3: TGTGCCAGTAGTATCTTTGGCGGGCACAATCAGCCCCAGCATTTT. Based on the CDR3 plus reference TRBV19 and TRBJ1-5, the full variable domain is DGGITQSPKYLFRKEGQNVTLSCEQNLNHDAMYWYRQDPGQGLRLIYYSQIVNDFQKGDIAEGYSVSREKKESFPLTVTSAQKNPTAFYLCASSIFGGHNQPQHFGDGTRLSIL.

The rearrangement uses TRBV10-3 and TRBJ1-2, with D unresolved. Trimming took 3 bases from V and 4 from J, leaving 12 bases between them. Germline-derived CDR1 and CDR2 are ENHRY and SYGVKD. CDR3 length: 14 residues. CDR3 region: CAISESGQRYGYTF. In DNA, the CDR3 is TGTGCCATCAGTGAATCAGGCCAACGCTATGGCTACACCTTC.

V usage is TRBV2 and J usage is TRBJ1-1; 8 bases fit TRBD1. V shed 8 bases, J shed 5 bases, and the junction held 10 bases outside the gene matches. The CDR3 is 14 amino acids. Germline V lookup: CDR1 SNHLY, CDR2 FYNNEI. The CDR3, as DNA: TGTGCCAGCGATACGGACAGGGCGGGTACTGAAGCTTTCTTT. Amino acid sequence: CASDTDRAGTEAFF. Based on the CDR3 plus reference TRBV2 and TRBJ1-1, the full variable domain is EPEVTQTPSHQVTQMGQEVILRCVPISNHLYFYWYRQILGQKVEFLVSFYNNEISEKSEIFDDQFSVERPDGSNFTLKIRSTKLEDSAMYFCASDTDRAGTEAFFGQGTRLTVV.

This clonotype was seen a few times. The chain combines TRBV7-2 with TRBJ2-7, with TRBD1 matching over 11 bases. The V and J ends lost 3 bases and 5 bases, in that order; junction bases with no gene match: 6. Germline assignment: CDR1 SGHTA and CDR2 FQGNSA. The CDR3 contains 15 residues. DNA of the CDR3: TGTGCCAGCAGCTTCACCGGGACAGGGGGAAACGAGCAGTACTTC. Its protein is CASSFTGTGGNEQYF.

Many counts were recorded for this clonotype. The chain uses TRBV10-3 and TRBJ1-2, with D perhaps matching TRBD1 (6 bases). This CDR3 has 16 amino acids. The germline V gene encodes CDR1 ENHRY and CDR2 SYGVKD. Trimming took off 0 bases at V and 14 bases at J, with 25 bases between the two ends. The CDR3 region is CAISESLIRRWDNGTF. CDR3 nucleotide sequence: TGTGCCATCAGTGAGTCTTTAATTAGGAGATGGGACAACGGTACCTTC.

This clonotype was seen repeatedly, ten times or more. The rearrangement uses TRBV12-3 or TRBV12-4 and TRBJ1-4, with a weak D call TRBD1 (6 bases). The CDR3 has 15 residues. V lost 5 bases and J lost 7, with 17 bases in between. The CDR3 DNA sequence: TGTGCCAGCAGTCCCAAGACAGGCGTTGGTGAAAAACTGTTTTTT. Amino acids: CASSPKTGVGEKLFF.

At least ten counts were recorded for this clonotype. The chain combines TRBV20-1 with TRBJ1-2; D call uncertain. Germline CDR1 is DFQATT and CDR2 is SNEGSKA (reference sequence). The length of the CDR3 is 10 residues. The germline V and J ends were trimmed by 3 bases and 4 bases, with 3 bases remaining between them. CDR3: CSASGYGYTF. Here the CDR3 DNA reads TGCAGTGCTAGTGGCTATGGCTACACCTTC.

In its sample, this clonotype was seen a few times. This chain uses TRBV20-1 with TRBJ2-7; 12 bases agree with TRBD2. This CDR3 is 16 amino acids long. From germline, CDR1 is DFQATT and CDR2 SNEGSKA (reference sequence). The V and J ends lost 4 bases and 6 bases, in that order; junction bases with no gene match: 13. The CDR3 protein is CSANPRLAGAVGEQYF. The CDR3 DNA reads TGCAGTGCTAACCCTAGACTAGCGGGGGCCGTTGGCGAGCAGTACTTC.

The chain uses TRBV20-1 and TRBJ2-7; no reliable D call. CDR1 and CDR2 (germline): DFQATT, SNEGSKA (reference sequence). Trimming shortened V by 5 bases and J by 5 bases, and 22 bases separated the two germline ends. CDR3 length equals 15 residues. CDR3: CSAPNGDRLSHEQYF. The CDR3, as DNA: TGCAGTGCTCCCAATGGAGACCGGTTGTCCCACGAGCAGTACTTC.

As regards this clonotype: A read error may explain this, as a much larger clone is one base away. V usage is TRBV10-3 and J usage is TRBJ2-5; D ambiguous. This CDR3 has 15 residues. Germline V gene sequence: CDR1 ENHRY, CDR2 SYGVKD. CDR3 sequence (DNA): TGTGCCATCAGTGAGGCCGCCAGGCAGAAAGAGACCCGGTACTTC. Translation gives CAISEAARQKETRYF.

This clonotype was picked up many times. The chain employs TRBV10-3 and TRBJ2-7; 9 bases map to TRBD1. V lost 10 bases, J lost 2 bases, and 6 bases stayed unmatched. Germline CDR1 reads ENHRY; CDR2 reads SYGVKD. This CDR3 region has 13 residues. The CDR3 DNA is TGTGCCACCGCCGGGACAGGGCCCTACGAGCAGTACTTC. Translated, it gives CATAGTGPYEQYF.

V gene TRBV6-1 combines with J gene TRBJ2-7; no clear D. CDR1 is MNHNS and CDR2 is SASEGT in the germline V gene. CDR3 size: 12 residues. V gave up 5 bases and J gave up 9 bases, with 14 bases separating them. CDR3 sequence: CASSTPGVGQYF. The DNA for the CDR3 is TGTGCCAGCAGTACCCCCGGCGTAGGGCAGTACTTC.

This clonotype was recorded at least ten times. The genes are TRBV24-1 and TRBJ1-1; TRBD1 aligns across 7 bases. The CDR3 totals 15 residues. Unmatched junction bases numbered 11, after V lost 7 bases and J lost 4 bases. Germline values: CDR1 KGHDR, CDR2 SFDVKD. CDR3 region: CATRSSDREGTEAFF. The CDR3 DNA follows: TGTGCCACCAGGAGCAGCGACAGGGAAGGCACTGAAGCTTTCTTT.